Reported below is one T cell receptor (beta chain). Germline CDR1 MNHEY, CDR2 SVGAGI. The CDR3 runs to 13 residues. The trim removed 6 bases at V and 4 bases at J, leaving 2 bases unmatched. The sample is drawn from a study of control samples from healthy donors and cancer patients. The assay was immunoSEQ multiplex PCR, and TCRdb's table has in-frame clones only and misses some. The repertoire shows around 190,000 clones; the top ten hold approximately 2.2%. The receptor was isolated from a woman aged 25 to 39 in good health. V is TRBV6-5 and J is TRBJ1-2; TRBD1 matches 10 bases. Sequences were obtained from blood. The CDR3 here is CASSRDRGYGYTF. Here the CDR3 DNA reads TGTGCCAGCAGCCGGGACAGGGGCTATGGCTACACCTTC.